Each of the 20 T cell receptor beta chains below was sequenced from the same sample in a study of T-cell reconstitution after alpha-beta-depleted transplantation in children. It was with unique molecular identifiers that the TCRbeta library was prepared. MiXCR was run by TCRdb on the PCR reads, yielding one entry per CDR3 protein. The sample carries 300,000 or so distinct CDR3 sequences, 9.9% recorded once. Material: PBMCs from the stem cell graft donor, obtained from the stem cell graft. These receptors were taken from a human donor who donated a stem cell graft to a child with SCID.

This clonotype was counted a few times. This chain uses TRBV12-3 or TRBV12-4 with TRBJ2-2; D ambiguous. Between the trimmed V and J ends, which lost 4 bases and 3 bases, there was a span of 9 bases. The CDR3 length is 14 residues. CDR3 residues: CASSSTLYTGELFF. The CDR3 DNA is TGTGCCAGCAGTTCGACTCTATACACCGGGGAGCTGTTTTTT.

As concerns this clonotype: This may stem from a read error, because a much larger clone lies one nucleotide away. This chain connects TRBV3-1 to TRBJ2-2; unclear D gene. Germline V gene lookup returns CDR1 LGHDT and CDR2 YNNKEL (reference sequence). CDR3 length: 14 amino acids. In DNA, the CDR3 is TGTGACAGCAGCCTCCAAGGGAATACCGGGGAGCTGTTTTTT. Translating it yields CDSSLQGNTGELFF.

This clonotype was counted at least ten times. The gene calls are TRBV12-3 or TRBV12-4 and TRBJ1-3; D is uncertain. The CDR3 is 12 amino acids. Trimming removed 3 bases from V and 8 bases from J, with 8 bases in between. CDR3 in amino acids: CASSLVTDTIYF. The CDR3 DNA sequence: TGTGCCAGCAGTTTGGTCACCGACACCATATATTTT.

This clonotype was seen ten or more times. This chain uses TRBV12-3 or TRBV12-4 with TRBJ1-6; D not resolved. The V end was cut by 2 bases, the J end by 9 bases, with 17 bases between. This CDR3 spans 16 amino acids. The CDR3 region is CASSLQASSKGSPLHF. CDR3 DNA sequence: TGTGCCAGCAGTTTACAGGCCAGTTCCAAGGGTTCACCCCTCCACTTT.

This clonotype was detected many times. V gene TRBV10-3 combines with J gene TRBJ1-5, with no clear D. Trimming cost V 7 bases and J 9 bases, with 19 bases left between them. The CDR3 length is 14 residues. Germline V gene lookup returns CDR1 ENHRY and CDR2 SYGVKD. CDR3 bases: TGTGCCATCATAAAGACGAGGCCGAGGTTGCCCCAGCATTTT. Residues: CAIIKTRPRLPQHF.

This clonotype turned up a few times. The rearrangement uses TRBV5-1 and TRBJ2-1, with 10 nucleotides matching TRBD2. The V segment lost 5 bases and the J segment 4 bases; nucleotides outside the gene matches: 15. Germline V CDR1 and CDR2: SGHRS, YFSETQ. CDR3 length: 18 amino acids. This chain's CDR3 is CASSQAGGAPDPYNEQFF. The CDR3 DNA reads TGCGCCAGCAGTCAAGCGGGGGGGGCCCCAGATCCTTACAATGAGCAGTTCTTC.

About this clonotype: This may be a read error, as it is one base from a much larger clone. The chain combines TRBV5-6 with TRBJ2-2; D gene uncertain. The CDR3 sequence is 14 residues long. The germline gives CDR1 SGHDT, CDR2 YYEEEE. This CDR3 is CASSLAINTWELFF. The CDR3 nucleotides read TGTGCCAGCAGCTTGGCGATAAACACCTGGGAGCTGTTTTTT.

This clonotype was detected ten times or more. The chain carries TRBV28 and TRBJ2-6; 7 bases are a match to TRBD1. Germline trimming cut 5 bases from V and 2 bases from J; bases unmatched to any gene: 6. Germline CDR1 MDHEN, CDR2 SYDVKM. The CDR3 runs to 16 residues. CDR3 sequence (DNA): TGTGCCAGCAGTCAAGACAGGGTGGCTGGGGCCAACGTCCTGACTTTC. It translates to CASSQDRVAGANVLTF.

This clonotype was observed at least ten times. The chain employs TRBV11-1 and TRBJ1-2; no definite D call. This CDR3 is built from 16 residues. Germline V CDR1 and CDR2: SGHAT, FQDESV (reference sequence). The ends were cut back, 4 bases at V and 6 bases at J, with 21 bases in the middle. The CDR3 nucleotides read TGTGCCAGCAGCTCAAACCGGGATTTCCTGTTGCATGGCTACACCTTC. This sequence encodes CASSSNRDFLLHGYTF.

This clonotype was counted at least ten times. The CDR3 reads CASSLDAVKGVDTQYF. CDR3 DNA: TGCGCCAGCAGCTTAGACGCCGTGAAAGGGGTTGATACGCAGTATTTT. The J gene is TRBJ2-3, the V gene TRBV5-1; possible D gene TRBD1, 5 bases. The CDR3 length is 16 residues. From germline, CDR1 is SGHRS and CDR2 YFSETQ. The V end was cut by 2 bases, the J end by 6 bases, with 19 bases between.

This chain joins TRBV5-1 and TRBJ2-1; D tentatively reads TRBD1 or TRBD2 (7 bases each). V lost 5 bases and J lost 9, with 15 bases in between. Germline loops: CDR1 SGHRS, CDR2 YFSETQ. CDR3 length: 13 residues. The CDR3 reads CASRETGRVEQFF. For the CDR3, the DNA is TGCGCCAGCAGGGAGACAGGGAGGGTTGAGCAGTTCTTC.

This clonotype came up many times. A junction boundary mismatches the germline segment, possibly from a read error. The CDR3 DNA sequence: TGCGCCAGCAGCTTGGTTGAGGGGCGATCAACTTTAAATTCTCCCCTCCACTTT. It specifies CASSLVEGRSTLNSPLHF. The chain has TRBV5-1 and TRBJ1-6, with D possibly being TRBD1 (5 bases). This CDR3 region has 18 residues. Germline lookup yields CDR1 SGHRS and CDR2 YFSETQ.

The chain joins TRBV24-1 to TRBJ2-1, with 9 bases identical to TRBD1. From germline, CDR1 is KGHDR and CDR2 SFDVKD. CDR3 size: 14 residues. The ends lost 5 bases at V and 3 bases at J; junction bases unmatched: 1. The chain's CDR3 is CATSGQGGYNEQFF. Here the CDR3 DNA reads TGTGCCACCAGTGGACAGGGGGGCTACAATGAGCAGTTCTTC.

This clonotype turned up a few times. The chain is built from TRBV4-3 and TRBJ1-2, with D unclear. This CDR3 contains 15 residues. V lost 1 base and J 6 bases, leaving 15 bases between the germline ends. Germline V CDR1 and CDR2: LGHNA, YSLEER. CDR3 DNA: TGCGCCAGCAGCCAAGCTGAACGCCGCTATCATGGCTACACCTTC. As protein: CASSQAERRYHGYTF.

This clonotype was recorded many times. The chain recombines TRBV5-1 with TRBJ1-4, with a tentative D call TRBD1 (5 bases). This CDR3 region has 12 residues. Per germline, CDR1 SGHRS and CDR2 YFSETQ. The germline V and J ends were trimmed by 0 bases and 10 bases, with 7 bases remaining between them. DNA for the CDR3: TGCGCCAGCAGCTTGGATGGGGGAAAACTGTTTTTT. Its protein is CASSLDGGKLFF.

The rearrangement links TRBV20-1 to TRBJ2-2; weak D call: TRBD1 (5 bases). This CDR3 has 15 amino acids. Germline CDR1 DFQATT, CDR2 SNEGSKA (reference sequence). The V gene lost 3 bases and the J gene lost 1 base, with 12 bases spanning the gap. CDR3 loop: CSASLDSRNTGELFF. CDR3 bases: TGCAGTGCTAGCTTAGACAGTCGGAACACCGGGGAGCTGTTTTTT.

This chain connects TRBV29-1 to TRBJ2-5, with 8 positions matching TRBD1. V was pared by 6 bases and J by 2 bases, with 8 bases of the junction left unmatched. There are 14 residues in the CDR3. Germline V gene data show CDR1 as SQVTM and CDR2 as ANQGSEA. Written as DNA, the CDR3 is TGCAGCGTCGTACAGGGGGGAGGACAAGAGACCCAGTACTTC. Translating gives CSVVQGGGQETQYF.

This chain joins TRBV5-1 and TRBJ2-5, with D possibly TRBD1 on 6 matching bases. V gave up 1 base and J gave up 5 bases, with 15 bases separating them. The germline V gene encodes CDR1 SGHRS and CDR2 YFSETQ. This CDR3 has 15 amino acids. CDR3 sequence: CASSLPGTPPETQYF. As DNA, the CDR3 is TGCGCCAGCAGCTTGCCCGGGACACCTCCCGAGACCCAGTACTTC.

In this sample, this clonotype turned up a few times. The chain uses TRBV20-1 and TRBJ2-2, with D uncertain. Germline V gives CDR1 DFQATT, CDR2 SNEGSKA (reference sequence). This CDR3 region has 13 residues. V dropped 0 bases and J dropped 4 bases, with 6 bases sitting between them. This CDR3 reads CSARDLFTGELFF. In DNA form, the CDR3 reads TGCAGTGCTAGAGATCTTTTCACCGGGGAGCTGTTTTTT.

This clonotype was counted between two and nine times. The chain uses TRBV20-1 and TRBJ2-3; the D call may be TRBD1 or TRBD2 (7 bases each). Germline V CDR1 and CDR2: DFQATT, SNEGSKA (reference sequence). Between the trimmed V and J ends, which lost 6 bases and 2 bases, there was a span of 15 bases. This CDR3 has 14 residues. The CDR3 DNA reads TGCAGTGCGGAAGACAGGGACTACACAGATACGCAGTATTTT. This translates into CSAEDRDYTDTQYF.